This T cell receptor beta chain stems from a study of blood T cell repertoires in COVID-19. Looking at the study overall: Acute-phase and convalescent COVID-19 samples originated in the United States, Italy and Spain. In each case, the material was cDNA or gDNA derived from T cells, B-cell-depleted T cells, or PBMCs.

In the source study's methods: Reference gene primer amplification yielded estimated nucleated cell counts. Sequencing was performed with immunoSEQ multiplex PCR; in TCRdb, only in-frame clones are kept and a portion is missing. That table supplies the V and J calls and clone size; D and trimming were determined from the DNA. This sample has under 95,000 clones; roughly 85% occur once, and the top ten carry around 40%. The CDR3 is made up of 17 amino acids. Germline CDR1 reads SGHTA; CDR2 reads FQGNSA. V was pared by 5 bases and J by 7 bases, with 17 bases of the junction left unmatched. The sequence derives from a human donor in a cohort sampled during active COVID-19. The chain combines TRBV7-2 with TRBJ2-7; TRBD2 matches at 10 bases. Sequences were obtained from peripheral blood. The CDR3 sequence: CASSLLRLVAGGQEQYF. The CDR3 DNA sequence: TGTGCCAGCAGCCTCCTTAGGTTGGTAGCGGGAGGACAAGAGCAGTACTTC.